Below are 11 T cell receptor beta chains sequenced from a single sample in a study of lymphopenia after photon versus proton radiotherapy. The repertoire was sequenced with immunoSEQ multiplex PCR; TCRdb's copy has only in-frame clones and lacks some. The repertoire holds 150,000 or so clones, with 88% as singletons. The sample was peripheral blood, taken from a patient treated with photon-based radiotherapy. These receptors came from a man aged 50 or older with gastric cancer.

This clone is a singleton in its sample. The chain links TRBV4-3 to TRBJ2-5; D possibly corresponds to TRBD1 (6 bases). V shed 1 base and J shed 2 bases, with 8 bases lying between them. Germline CDR1 LGHNA, CDR2 YSLEER. The CDR3 runs to 14 residues. The CDR3 loop reads CASSQVGQQETQYF. CDR3 DNA: TGCGCCAGCAGCCAAGTCGGACAGCAAGAGACCCAGTACTTC.

This clone is categorized as medium-sized. The chain employs TRBV19 and TRBJ1-2, with D maybe TRBD1 (6 bases). With 6 bases removed from V and 4 bases from J, the gap between germline ends came to 12 bases. This CDR3 spans 13 amino acids. Germline V CDR1 and CDR2: LNHDA, SQIVND (reference sequence). The CDR3 loop reads CASRTGKGYGYTF. DNA of the CDR3: TGTGCCAGTAGAACAGGGAAGGGCTATGGCTACACCTTC.

The chain links TRBV9 to TRBJ2-6; D gene unclear. Trimming pared 4 bases from V and 2 bases from J, leaving 4 bases between. The CDR3 covers 13 residues. Germline CDR1 SGDLS, CDR2 YYNGEE. DNA for the CDR3: TGTGCCAGCAGCCAGACTGGGGCCAACGTCCTGACTTTC. It is translated as CASSQTGANVLTF.

The chain has TRBV7-2 and TRBJ2-7, with D unclear. V was clipped by 5 bases and J by 4 bases, with 15 bases between them. Looked up from germline, CDR1 is SGHTA and CDR2 is FQGNSA. This CDR3 is built from 14 residues. The CDR3 reads CASSPPSRTYEQYF. The CDR3 nucleotides are TGTGCCAGCAGCCCCCCCTCGCGGACGTACGAGCAGTACTTC. The full variable domain, rest sourced from reference TRBV7-2 and TRBJ2-7, is GAGVSQSPSNKVTEKGKDVELRCDPISGHTALYWYRQSLGQGLEFLIYFQGNSAPDKSGLPSDRFSAERTGGSVSTLTIQRTQQEDSAVYLCASSPPSRTYEQYFGPGTRLTVT.

This clone appeared once. This sequence joins TRBV27 and TRBJ2-1; the D gene is possibly TRBD2 (6 bases). This CDR3 contains 15 residues. Trimming shortened V by 8 bases and J by 0 bases, and 14 bases separated the two germline ends. Per the germline V gene, CDR1 is MNHEY and CDR2 is SMNVEV (reference sequence). In DNA, the CDR3 is TGTGCCAGCGGGACGGGACTCAGCTCCTACAATGAGCAGTTCTTC. It is translated as CASGTGLSSYNEQFF.

The J gene is TRBJ2-7, the V gene TRBV5-1; 8 bases are shared with TRBD2. The J segment lost 3 bases and the V segment lost 4 bases, leaving 9 bases of the junction unmatched. CDR1 and CDR2 from the germline V gene are SGHRS and YFSETQ. This CDR3 has 15 amino acids. CDR3 nucleotides: TGCGCCAGCAGCACCGGTGGCAGCGGGGGCTACGAGCAGTACTTC. It yields the protein CASSTGGSGGYEQYF. Full variable domain (rest looked up from reference TRBV5-1 and TRBJ2-7): KAGVTQTPRYLIKTRGQQVTLSCSPISGHRSVSWYQQTPGQGLQFLFEYFSETQRNKGNFPGRFSGRQFSNSRSEMNVSTLELGDSALYLCASSTGGSGGYEQYFGPGTRLTVT.

This clone has just one count. CDR3 region: CASSSMKGAGELFF. The CDR3 DNA reads as TGTGCCAGCAGCTCCATGAAGGGGGCCGGGGAGCTGTTTTTT. The V call is TRBV7-9, the J call TRBJ2-2, with a possible D match to TRBD1 (6 bases). The CDR3 runs 14 residues. Germline V CDR1 and CDR2: SEHNR, FQNEAQ (reference sequence). Trimming removed 4 bases from V and 6 bases from J, with 12 bases in between.

This sequence joins TRBV10-3 and TRBJ2-7; 12 bases fit TRBD2. CDR1 and CDR2 (germline): ENHRY, SYGVKD. Trimming took 6 bases from V and 5 from J; bases not matched to a gene: 8. The CDR3 loop spans 15 amino acids. In nucleotides, the CDR3 is TGTGCCATCAGGGAGACTAGCGGGAGTTTCGACGAGCAGTACTTC. Its protein product is CAIRETSGSFDEQYF.

This sequence joins TRBV7-3 and TRBJ1-1, with D unresolved. Trimming took 5 bases from V and 2 from J, leaving 9 bases between them. The CDR3 is 13 residues long. The germline CDR1 and CDR2 sequences are SGHTA and FQGTGA. The CDR3 sequence is CASSQRRNTEAFF. For the CDR3, the DNA is TGTGCCAGCAGCCAACGACGTAACACTGAAGCTTTCTTT. The complete variable domain, with remaining parts taken from reference TRBV7-3 and TRBJ1-1, reads GAGVSQTPSNKVTEKGKYVELRCDPISGHTALYWYRQSLGQGPEFLIYFQGTGAADDSGLPNDRFFAVRPEGSVSTLKIQRTERGDSAVYLCASSQRRNTEAFFGQGTRLTVV.

This clone appeared once. This chain's CDR3 is CASSQLSGDEQFF. The CDR3 nucleotides are TGCGCCAGCAGCCAACTCAGCGGGGATGAGCAGTTCTTC. V gene TRBV4-1 combines with J gene TRBJ2-1; 7 bases fit TRBD2. Trimming took 2 bases from V and 8 from J; bases not matched to a gene: 3. The CDR3 spans 13 residues. Germline CDR1 and CDR2: MGHRA and YSYEKL.

The J gene is TRBJ1-1, the V gene TRBV18; D unresolved. Germline CDR1 reads KGHSH; CDR2 reads LQKENI. V was trimmed by 6 bases and J by 0 bases, leaving 14 bases between them. CDR3 size: 15 residues. DNA of the CDR3: TGTGCCAGCTCCCGAGTGGACGGATTGAACACTGAAGCTTTCTTT. Translation: CASSRVDGLNTEAFF.